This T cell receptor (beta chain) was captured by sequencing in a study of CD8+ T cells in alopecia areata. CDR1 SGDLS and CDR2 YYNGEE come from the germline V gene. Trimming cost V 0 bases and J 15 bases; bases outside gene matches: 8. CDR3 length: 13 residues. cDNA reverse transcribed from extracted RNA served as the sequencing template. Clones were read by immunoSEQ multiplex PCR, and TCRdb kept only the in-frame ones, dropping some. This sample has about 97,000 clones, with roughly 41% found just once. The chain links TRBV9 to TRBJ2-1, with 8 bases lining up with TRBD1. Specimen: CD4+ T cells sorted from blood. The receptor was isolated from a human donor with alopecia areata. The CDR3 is CASSVASQGERFF. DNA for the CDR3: TGTGCCAGCAGCGTAGCGTCACAGGGGGAACGGTTCTTC.